This T cell receptor beta chain was sequenced for a study of response to subunit inactivated influenza vaccine. Findings and limits, study-wide: The authors offered the suggestion that each seasonal influenza vaccination recruits few new T cells.

Germline CDR1 reads SGHKS; CDR2 reads YYEKEE (reference sequence). The CDR3 contains 14 residues. Trimming removed 0 bases at V and 2 bases at J, with 9 bases between. In TCRdb, the RT-PCR reads were re-called with MiXCR into one record per CDR3 protein. The sample contains about 780,000 distinct CDR3 sequences, about 18% of which appear only once. The table lists this clonotype with a few counts. The antigen is undetermined. Sequencing used PBMCs from blood, obtained more than 4 days after vaccination. The receptor's source is a man aged 50 to 60 who received an inactivated influenza vaccine. J is TRBJ2-7 and V is TRBV5-5; D gene unclear. CDR3: CASSLGQETYEQYF. CDR3 DNA sequence: TGTGCCAGCAGCTTGGGCCAGGAGACCTACGAGCAGTACTTC.